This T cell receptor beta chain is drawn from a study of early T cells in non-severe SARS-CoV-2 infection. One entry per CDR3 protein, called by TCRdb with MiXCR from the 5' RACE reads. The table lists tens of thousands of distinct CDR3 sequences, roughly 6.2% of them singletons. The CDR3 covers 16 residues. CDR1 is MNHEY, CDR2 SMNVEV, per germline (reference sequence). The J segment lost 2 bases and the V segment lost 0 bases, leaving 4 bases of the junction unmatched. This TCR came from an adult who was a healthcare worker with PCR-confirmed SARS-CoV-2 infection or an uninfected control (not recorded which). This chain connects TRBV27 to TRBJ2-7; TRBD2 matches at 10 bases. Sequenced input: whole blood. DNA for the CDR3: TGTGCCAGCAGTTTATCGAGGAGCGGGGGGGCCTACGAGCAGTACTTC. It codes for CASSLSRSGGAYEQYF.